This T cell receptor (beta chain) was recorded in a study of CD8 T cells in ankylosing spondylitis. The TCR beta libraries were generated through quantitative 5'-RACE incorporating molecular barcodes. TCRdb re-called the 5' RACE reads with MiXCR, one entry per CDR3 protein. This table holds about 460,000 distinct CDR3 sequences, less than 6% found once. General observations from the study: Disease-linked clones reportedly showed significant enrichment in matched ankylosing spondylitis synovial fluid. Peripheral blood samples showed relatively rare disease-linked clones, and these clones were CD8+. Several of the motif variants were reported before in synovial fluid and blood from reactive arthritis. It appeared that ankylosing spondylitis blood was characterized by a TCR beta motif of 8 or 9 highly homologous variants.

This CDR3 is 13 amino acids long. CDR1 is SSHAT, CDR2 FNYEAQ, per germline (reference sequence). At least ten counts were recorded for this clonotype. Its specificity is unknown. Relative to the germline gene, one junction end is altered; a read error may explain this. Sample: blood, either unsorted or a sorted T cell fraction (not recorded which). The chain combines TRBV7-7 with TRBJ2-7; D possibly corresponds to TRBD1 (5 bases). The clonotype comes from a male donor with ankylosing spondylitis. The CDR3 DNA reads as TGTGCTAGCAGCTCCTTTGGGGCAGGCGAGCAGTACTTC. It specifies CASSSFGAGEQYF.